The T cell receptor beta chain described here comes from a study of blood T cell repertoires in COVID-19. About the research overall: Nucleic acid was either cDNA or gDNA, and it came from T cells, B-cell-depleted T cells, or PBMCs.

Categorization into cohorts depended on clinical history that participants reported. Before being deemed recovered, Cohort 3 donors had two negative PCRs, clearance, or symptom resolution. This table comes from immunoSEQ multiplex PCR, and its TCRdb copy is limited to in-frame clones, with some not included. In the table there are 250,000 to 300,000 clones, approximately 85% of which are singletons. Germline CDR1 reads MDHEN; CDR2 reads SYDVKM. The V end was cut by 2 bases, the J end by 4 bases, with 24 bases between. This CDR3 is built from 19 residues. The TCR comes from a woman between 45 and 60 years old who had recovered from COVID-19. This rearrangement joins TRBV28 to TRBJ1-3; D is possibly TRBD1 (5 bases). Sample: PBMCs or T cells enriched from blood (not recorded which). Written as DNA, the CDR3 is TGTGCCAGCAGTTTAGGGGCACGACTTCGTTCGAGCAGGGGAAACACCATATATTTT. This translates into CASSLGARLRSSRGNTIYF.